The T cell receptor (beta chain) under discussion was sequenced for a study of shared clonotypes between healthy human individuals. Overall study findings and caveats: Owing to a small donor count, the genetic and exposure-history diversity represented was limited.

For this clone: Its matching antigen is unknown.

Germline V CDR1 and CDR2: SNHLY, FYNNEI. This CDR3 spans 14 amino acids. Trimming removed 4 bases from V and 4 bases from J; junction bases left unmatched: 5. TCRdb keeps only in-frame clones here, not all; method: immunoSEQ multiplex PCR. The sample gives fewer than 500,000 clones, about 79% of which show up once; around an eighth is in the top ten. This chain links TRBV2 with TRBJ2-7; 9 nucleotides line up with TRBD2. The sequence was obtained from a middle-aged woman in good health. Some clones in this sample may be carry-over from other donors' samples. Sequenced material: PBMCs. CDR3 residues: CASSAREGLYEQYF. The CDR3 coding sequence is TGTGCCAGCAGTGCGCGGGAGGGCCTATACGAGCAGTACTTC.